A selection of T cell receptor beta chains follows, all from one sample in a study of graft-versus-host responses after intestinal transplantation. Libraries were prepared by immunoSEQ multiplex PCR; TCRdb keeps only in-frame clonotypes and omits some of them. The sample gives tens of thousands of clones, under 95% of which show up once; about 6% is in the top ten. Source: PBMCs, taken more than 650 days after intestinal transplant. The source of these receptors is a human patient who received an intestinal transplant, so some T cells may come from the graft donor. Both conserved end residues are part of each CDR3. A D gene is named only where the DNA matches it firmly. For some rows the clone size is stated as once, few or many, or as a class when expanded; others skip it.

NA	TRBV14	NA	TRBJ2-3	TGTGCCAGCAGCCAAGGCCTGGGGGCGGGGCGATACACAGATACGCAGTATTTT	CASSQGLGAGRYTDTQYF
NA	TRBV4-1	NA	TRBJ1-2	TGCGCCAGCAGCCAAGGCGATCGCTACACCTTC	CASSQGDRYTF
NA	TRBV19	TRBD2	TRBJ2-3	TGTGCCAGCCAGCGGGGGCCGGGCACAGATACGCAGTATTTT	CASQRGPGTDTQYF
few	TRBV10-3	TRBD2	TRBJ2-4	TGTGCCATCAGTGAGCGGGGAGCGGGGGTAAGGTCCAAAAACATTCAGTACTTC	CAISERGAGVRSKNIQYF
NA	TRBV7-2	TRBD1	TRBJ2-3	TGTGCCAGCAGCCCGAACAGGGGCACGCAGTATTTT	CASSPNRGTQYF
NA	TRBV5-4	NA	TRBJ2-7	TGTGCCAGCAGCTTGTACGAAGGGGGTGAGCAGTACTTC	CASSLYEGGEQYF
NA	TRBV19	TRBD1	TRBJ2-3	TGTGCCAGTAGTATAGTCCCCGGGACAGGGGTTGATACGCAGTATTTT	CASSIVPGTGVDTQYF
NA	TRBV5-1	TRBD2	TRBJ2-5	TGCGCCAGCAGCTTGGCAACTAGCGGGGGGAAGACTCGAGGGACCCAGTACTTC	CASSLATSGGKTRGTQYF
NA	TRBV7-8	NA	TRBJ2-3	TGTGCCAGCACCTTGGATGGTTGGTCTAGCACAGATACGCAGTATTTT	CASTLDGWSSTDTQYF
NA	TRBV6-5	TRBD1	TRBJ2-5	TGTGCCAGCAGTTACTCGATAGTTGGGCAGGGGGTCCACTTC	CASSYSIVGQGVHF
NA	TRBV12-2	NA	TRBJ1-2	TGTGCAAGTCGCTTAGAAGGGGTAGAAAACTATGGCTACACCTTC	CASRLEGVENYGYTF
NA	TRBV19	NA	TRBJ1-3	TGTGCCAGTAGTACCGTTGGTGGGATTGGAAACACCATATATTTT	CASSTVGGIGNTIYF
once	TRBV2	TRBD2	TRBJ2-6	TGTGCCAGCACTAGCGGGGGGGCCGGGGCCAACGTCCTGACTTTC	CASTSGGAGANVLTF
NA	TRBV19	TRBD1	TRBJ2-1	TGTGCCAGTAGTATATCGATACAGGGGTATAGTGAGCAGTTCTTC	CASSISIQGYSEQFF
NA	TRBV7-9	NA	TRBJ2-7	TGTGCCAGCAGCTTAAAGGACTCCTACGAGCAGTACTTC	CASSLKDSYEQYF
NA	TRBV9	TRBD2	TRBJ2-5	TGTGCCAGCAGCGTTGCGGGGGGGGAGACCCAGTACTTC	CASSVAGGETQYF
NA	TRBV9	NA	TRBJ2-1	TGTGCCAGCAGCGTAGGCCGCCGCAATGAGCAGTTCTTC	CASSVGRRNEQFF
NA	TRBV10-1	NA	TRBJ1-1	TGCGCCAGCAGTGAGCCTGGGGCCGGCACTGAAGCTTTCTTT	CASSEPGAGTEAFF
NA	TRBV27	NA	TRBJ2-7	TGTGCCAGCAGTCTCGGGGTAAAGCAGTACTTC	CASSLGVKQYF
few	TRBV11-3	TRBD1	TRBJ2-7	TGTGCCAGCAGCTTAGAAGGGGGACAGGGAGGAGGAGAGCAGTACTTC	CASSLEGGQGGGEQYF
NA	TRBV6-5	NA	TRBJ2-1	TGTGCCAGCAGTTACTCGTCCAGGGGCAATGAGCAGTTCTTC	CASSYSSRGNEQFF
NA	TRBV10-3	NA	TRBJ2-3	TGTGCCATCAGTGAGGGGGGGCTGTCAGATACGCAGTATTTT	CAISEGGLSDTQYF
NA	TRBV9	NA	TRBJ2-2	TGTGCCAGCAGCGTGCCCTCGAACACCGGGGAGCTGTTTTTT	CASSVPSNTGELFF
NA	TRBV6-6	NA	TRBJ2-6	TGTGCCAGCAGTTACAACTCTGGGGCCAACGTCCTGACTTTC	CASSYNSGANVLTF
NA	TRBV21-1	NA	TRBJ1-5	TGTGCCAGCAGCAAATTTTCCGGACAGGGATGGGGCAATCAGCCCCAGCATTTT	CASSKFSGQGWGNQPQHF
NA	TRBV6-5	TRBD1	TRBJ1-6	TGTGCCAGCAGTCGGACAGGGGAGTCACCCCTCCACTTT	CASSRTGESPLHF
NA	TRBV4-2	TRBD1	TRBJ1-2	TGTGCCAGCAGCCCCCCACAGGGGGATAACTATGGCTACACCTTC	CASSPPQGDNYGYTF
NA	TRBV4-2	NA	TRBJ1-5	TGTGCCAGCAGCGCGGTGGGGGAGTCCAATCAGCCCCAGCATTTT	CASSAVGESNQPQHF
NA	TRBV4-1	NA	TRBJ1-2	TGCGCCAGCAGCCAAGGACCTGGGGATTATGGCTACACCTTC	CASSQGPGDYGYTF
NA	TRBV14	NA	TRBJ2-7	TGTGCCAGCAGCCAGGGGCGATACGAGCAGTACTTC	CASSQGRYEQYF
few	TRBV7-9	NA	TRBJ1-6	TGTGCCAGCAGCCCAGCGGGGGATTCACCCCTCCACTTT	CASSPAGDSPLHF
NA	TRBV7-2	TRBD1	TRBJ1-6	TGTGCCAGCAGCACCACAGGGGCAAGCAATTCACCCCTCCACTTT	CASSTTGASNSPLHF
NA	TRBV27	NA	TRBJ1-4	TGTGCCAGCGGGGGCAGGGGAGAGACAGATGAAAAACTGTTTTTT	CASGGRGETDEKLFF
NA	TRBV7-9	NA	TRBJ1-2	TGTGCCAGCAGCTTAGAGGGGGGGATTAACTATGGCTACACCTTC	CASSLEGGINYGYTF
NA	TRBV18	NA	TRBJ1-2	TGTGCCAGCTCTCCGCAGGGAGGCACGGGCTACACCTTC	CASSPQGGTGYTF
NA	TRBV7-2	NA	TRBJ2-5	TGTGCCAGCAGCTTAGCCCCCCCTTGGGGGCTAGAGACCCAGTACTTC	CASSLAPPWGLETQYF
NA	TRBV7-3	NA	TRBJ2-4	TGTGCCAGCAGCATAATACAAAATAATCGCTCAGGGGCCAAAAACATTCAGTACTTC	CASSIIQNNRSGAKNIQYF
NA	TRBV19	NA	TRBJ1-1	TGTGCCAGTAGTATAGCACAGGGCACTGAAGCTTTCTTT	CASSIAQGTEAFF
NA	TRBV13	NA	TRBJ2-1	TGTGCCAGCAGCCCCCCGGGAAGGGTTGACAATGAGCAGTTCTTC	CASSPPGRVDNEQFF
NA	TRBV5-1	NA	TRBJ2-5	TGCGCCAGCAGCCCGGACCTTAGGGAGACCCAGTACTTC	CASSPDLRETQYF